This T cell receptor (beta chain) was retrieved from a study of blood T cells in healthy people across ages. Primers used in a second PCR of about 7 to 11 cycles were a sample-barcoded 5' primer and a J-beta primer mix. TCRdb itself ran the 5' RACE reads through MiXCR, one entry per CDR3 protein. The repertoire has roughly 1,500,000 distinct CDR3 sequences, almost 35% of them found once; the top ten carry about 11%. With 5 bases removed from V and 5 bases from J, the gap between germline ends came to 18 bases. Per germline, CDR1 DFQATT and CDR2 SNEGSKA (reference sequence). This CDR3 has 14 amino acids.

The TCR comes from a woman aged 25 to 39 in good health. This chain uses TRBV20-1 with TRBJ1-2; maybe TRBD1 (5 bases). The sample consisted of blood. The DNA of the CDR3 is TGCAGTGCTGCGCCTCTTGCAGGGAGTTATGGCTACACCTTC. Translation gives CSAAPLAGSYGYTF.